This T cell receptor (beta chain) was recovered during a study of T cell repertoires in cytomegalovirus infection. This clonotype was detected a few times. Germline CDR1 reads LGHDT; CDR2 reads YNNKEL (reference sequence). V dropped 4 bases and J dropped 1 base, with 10 bases sitting between them. There are 14 residues in the CDR3. TCRdb analysed the reads with MiXCR anew, one entry per CDR3 protein. The sample has around 310,000 distinct CDR3 sequences; about 17% are singletons. Material for sequencing was PBMCs. V is TRBV3-1 and J is TRBJ1-2; a possible D gene is TRBD1 (5 bases). The TCR originated in a human donor in good health (CMV status not recorded). Some clones in this sample may be carry-over from other donors' samples. As DNA, the CDR3 is TGTGCCAGCAGCCCCGGGACCTATAACTATGGCTACACCTTC. Encoded protein: CASSPGTYNYGYTF.